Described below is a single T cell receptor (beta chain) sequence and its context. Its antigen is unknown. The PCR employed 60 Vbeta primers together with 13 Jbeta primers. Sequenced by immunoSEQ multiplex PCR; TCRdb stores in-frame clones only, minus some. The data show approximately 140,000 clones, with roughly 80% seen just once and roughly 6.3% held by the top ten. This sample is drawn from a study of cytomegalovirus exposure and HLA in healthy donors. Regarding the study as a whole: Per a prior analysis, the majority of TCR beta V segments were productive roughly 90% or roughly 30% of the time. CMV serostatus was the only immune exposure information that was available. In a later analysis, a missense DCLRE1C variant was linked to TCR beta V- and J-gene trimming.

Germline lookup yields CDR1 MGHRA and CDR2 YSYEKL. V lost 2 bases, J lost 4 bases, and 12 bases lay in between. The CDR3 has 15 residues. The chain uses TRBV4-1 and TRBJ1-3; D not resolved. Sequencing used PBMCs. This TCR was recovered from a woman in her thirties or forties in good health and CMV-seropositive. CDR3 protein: CASSQPRERGNTIYF. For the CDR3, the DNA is TGCGCCAGCAGCCAACCCCGGGAGCGGGGAAACACCATATATTTT.